The present TCR beta chain was sequenced within a study of cytomegalovirus exposure and HLA in healthy donors. This PCR relied on a set of 60 Vbeta primers and 13 Jbeta primers. Profiled with immunoSEQ multiplex PCR; TCRdb holds only in-frame clones, not every one. The sample holds about 200,000 clones; around 79% are singletons and the top ten take approximately 0.39%. V was clipped by 0 bases and J by 2 bases, with 10 bases between them. The CDR3 has 15 amino acids. Per germline, CDR1 LNHDA and CDR2 SQIVND (reference sequence). The V call is TRBV19, the J call TRBJ1-2; D remains unclear. Sequencing used PBMCs. This clonotype was obtained from a male donor in good health and CMV-seropositive. CDR3 region: CASSIEGGKNYGYTF. The DNA for the CDR3 is TGTGCCAGTAGTATAGAAGGCGGAAAGAACTATGGCTACACCTTC.